Below are 18 T cell receptor beta chains sequenced from a single sample in a study of metastatic and nonmetastatic thyroid tumors. Each patient came to thyroid surgery without any prior treatment (of any kind). TCRdb reprocessed the PCR reads via MiXCR. In the table there are tens of thousands of clones, 20% to 25% of which are singletons. Sequenced sample: blood. The source is a male donor with papillary thyroid cancer or a benign thyroid nodule (not recorded which). Some clones in this sample may be carry-over from other donors' samples.

The gene calls are TRBV7-2 and TRBJ2-7; no definite D call. The V gene's germline CDR1 is SGHTA and CDR2 FQGNSA. With 4 bases removed from V and 0 bases from J, the gap between germline ends came to 13 bases. This CDR3 region has 15 residues. In nucleotides, the CDR3 is TGTGCCAGCAGCTCAACGGGCTTAAGCTCCTACGAGCAGTACTTC. Encoded protein: CASSSTGLSSYEQYF.

This chain uses TRBV29-1 with TRBJ2-7, with TRBD1 matching 9 bases. The V gene end was trimmed by 6 bases and the J gene end by 3 bases; junction bases not matched to a gene: 12. The CDR3 is made up of 15 amino acids. Germline CDR1 is SQVTM and CDR2 is ANQGSEA. The CDR3 protein is CSVRDRDRDLYEQYF. The CDR3 coding sequence is TGCAGCGTGCGAGACCGGGACAGGGACCTCTACGAGCAGTACTTC.

This clone came up a few times. This sequence may be a read error, since a much larger clone differs from it by one base. Other DNA sequences in this sample translate to the same CDR3. The chain couples TRBV7-9 to TRBJ2-7, with TRBD2 matching over 8 bases. After removal of 5 bases from V and 5 bases from J, the junction contained 5 bases not matched to a gene. The length of the CDR3 is 13 residues. Germline V gene lookup returns CDR1 SEHNR and CDR2 FQNEAQ (reference sequence). The CDR3, as DNA: TGTGCCAGCAGCCCTGGGACTAGTGACGAGCAGTACTTC. Encoded protein: CASSPGTSDEQYF.

V gene TRBV20-1 combines with J gene TRBJ2-1, with 9 bases matching TRBD1. The CDR3 is made up of 16 amino acids. CDR1 DFQATT and CDR2 SNEGSKA come from the germline V gene (reference sequence). Trimming took 6 bases from V and 8 from J; bases not matched to a gene: 17. The CDR3 bases are TGCAGTGCCCAAACTCCCGGGACAGGGTTGAAAGATGAGCAGTTCTTC. Its protein is CSAQTPGTGLKDEQFF.

The table lists this clone with many counts. The rearrangement uses TRBV6-5 and TRBJ2-7; D is perhaps TRBD2 (5 bases). Germline V gene data show CDR1 as MNHEY and CDR2 as SVGAGI. The V end was cut by 0 bases, the J end by 3 bases, with 6 bases between. CDR3 length: 13 amino acids. The DNA for the CDR3 is TGTGCCAGCAGTTACTCGGGGAGCTACGAGCAGTACTTC. Its protein is CASSYSGSYEQYF.

The sample holds many counts of this clone. The chain uses TRBV7-6 and TRBJ2-1; the D is unclear. Germline loops: CDR1 SGHVS, CDR2 FNYEAQ. This CDR3 region has 15 residues. V was trimmed by 5 bases and J by 5 bases, leaving 16 bases between them. This chain's CDR3 is CASSQTSTTNNEQFF. DNA for the CDR3: TGTGCCAGCAGCCAAACTTCCACTACTAACAATGAGCAGTTCTTC.

This clone occurred a few times. The gene calls are TRBV6-1 and TRBJ1-2; 8 bases are shared with TRBD1. The CDR3 loop spans 14 amino acids. With 7 bases clipped from V and 2 bases from J, the junction kept 6 bases outside the gene matches. The V gene's germline CDR1 is MNHNS and CDR2 SASEGT. The chain's CDR3 is CASTRQGQNYGYTF. In DNA, the CDR3 is TGTGCCAGCACCCGACAGGGGCAGAACTATGGCTACACCTTC.

This clone was counted many times. The chain carries TRBV12-3 or TRBV12-4 and TRBJ2-1; TRBD1 agrees at 10 bases. The V and J ends lost 6 bases and 5 bases, in that order; junction bases with no gene match: 7. The CDR3 runs to 15 residues. CDR3 protein: CASSRDRGLDNEQFF. The CDR3 DNA sequence: TGTGCCAGCAGCCGTGACAGGGGGCTGGACAATGAGCAGTTCTTC.

The CDR3 coding sequence is TGTGCCTGGACCCGTTGGGGGGCTTCTGAAGCTTTCTTT. Protein: CAWTRWGASEAFF. The rearrangement uses TRBV30 and TRBJ1-1; a possible D gene is TRBD1 (6 bases). V was clipped by 4 bases and J by 6 bases, with 15 bases between them. This CDR3 has 13 residues. The germline V gene encodes CDR1 GTSNPN and CDR2 SVGIG (reference sequence).

This clone was counted between two and nine times. The V gene is TRBV6-1, the J gene TRBJ2-6; D gene unclear. Germline lookup yields CDR1 MNHNS and CDR2 SASEGT. The CDR3 is 16 residues long. V was trimmed by 7 bases and J by 0 bases, leaving 13 bases between them. CDR3 bases: TGTGCCAGCATCCCCTCGTCGGGCTCTGGGGCCAACGTCCTGACTTTC. Translated: CASIPSSGSGANVLTF.

This clone was detected a few times. V and J are TRBV28 and TRBJ2-7, with a possible D match to TRBD1 (5 bases). V lost 7 bases, J lost 5 bases, and 24 bases lay in between. The CDR3 consists of 16 residues. Looked up from germline, CDR1 is MDHEN and CDR2 is SYDVKM. CDR3 sequence: CASKTLRWDDSNEQYF. In DNA form, the CDR3 reads TGTGCCAGCAAAACATTGAGGTGGGATGACAGCAACGAGCAGTACTTC.

Points on this clone: A much larger clone differs from this one at a single base, so this may be a read error. This chain joins TRBV2 and TRBJ2-1, with D maybe TRBD2 (5 bases). Germline loops: CDR1 SNHLY, CDR2 FYNNEI. The CDR3 length is 16 residues. The CDR3 sequence is CASSEDMGVASNEQLF. CDR3 in DNA: TGTGCCAGCAGTGAAGATATGGGCGTGGCTAGCAATGAGCAGCTCTTC.

The V and J genes are TRBV20-1 and TRBJ2-7; D unclear. V was cut by 1 base and J by 3 bases, with 10 bases left in between. From germline, CDR1 is DFQATT and CDR2 SNEGSKA (reference sequence). The CDR3 has 13 residues. For the CDR3, the DNA is TGCAGTGCTAGAGTTAGGCAAGACTACGAGCAGTACTTC. Its protein is CSARVRQDYEQYF.

This rearrangement joins TRBV19 to TRBJ2-2; 12 bases map to TRBD2. Per the germline V gene, CDR1 is LNHDA and CDR2 is SQIVND (reference sequence). V lost 3 bases to trimming and J lost 6 bases; unmatched junction nucleotides: 8. The CDR3 is 17 amino acids. In DNA, the CDR3 is TGTGCCAGTAGTATTAAAGGGGGACTAGCGGGTTCCGGGGAGCTGTTTTTT. Protein sequence: CASSIKGGLAGSGELFF.

This clone is classed as medium-sized. This rearrangement joins TRBV27 to TRBJ2-6; 7 positions agree with TRBD1. Per the germline V gene, CDR1 is MNHEY and CDR2 is SMNVEV (reference sequence). The CDR3 extends over 21 amino acids. J gave up 0 bases and V 1 base, and 15 bases lay outside the gene matches. This chain's CDR3 is CASSLYPPTGKHSSGANVLTF. CDR3 sequence (DNA): TGTGCCAGCAGTTTATACCCCCCGACAGGGAAGCACTCCTCTGGGGCCAACGTCCTGACTTTC.

This clone was seen repeatedly, ten times or more. V is TRBV7-9 and J is TRBJ2-7, with D unresolved. The germline gives CDR1 SEHNR, CDR2 FQNEAQ (reference sequence). Between the trimmed V and J ends, which lost 1 base and 5 bases, there was a span of 3 bases. The CDR3 is made up of 11 amino acids. The CDR3 protein is CASSLGDEQYF. The CDR3 DNA reads TGTGCCAGCAGCTTAGGGGACGAGCAGTACTTC.

This clone was recorded at least ten times. The chain carries TRBV7-2 and TRBJ2-1; D possibly corresponds to TRBD2 (6 bases). This CDR3 has 17 amino acids. Trimming shortened V by 5 bases and J by 0 bases, and 17 bases separated the two germline ends. Per the germline V gene, CDR1 is SGHTA and CDR2 is FQGNSA. CDR3 DNA sequence: TGTGCCAGCAGCCACCAGGAGGGCCTAGCCTCCTACAATGAGCAGTTCTTC. Protein sequence: CASSHQEGLASYNEQFF.

This clone was observed many times. This chain joins TRBV27 and TRBJ1-6; D call uncertain. The CDR3 is 14 amino acids. CDR1 is MNHEY and CDR2 is SMNVEV in the germline V gene (reference sequence). Deletions cut 2 bases from V and 10 bases from J, with 12 bases between. The CDR3 sequence is CASSLASTGSPLHF. CDR3 nucleotides: TGTGCCAGCAGTTTAGCCAGCACGGGCTCACCCCTCCACTTT.